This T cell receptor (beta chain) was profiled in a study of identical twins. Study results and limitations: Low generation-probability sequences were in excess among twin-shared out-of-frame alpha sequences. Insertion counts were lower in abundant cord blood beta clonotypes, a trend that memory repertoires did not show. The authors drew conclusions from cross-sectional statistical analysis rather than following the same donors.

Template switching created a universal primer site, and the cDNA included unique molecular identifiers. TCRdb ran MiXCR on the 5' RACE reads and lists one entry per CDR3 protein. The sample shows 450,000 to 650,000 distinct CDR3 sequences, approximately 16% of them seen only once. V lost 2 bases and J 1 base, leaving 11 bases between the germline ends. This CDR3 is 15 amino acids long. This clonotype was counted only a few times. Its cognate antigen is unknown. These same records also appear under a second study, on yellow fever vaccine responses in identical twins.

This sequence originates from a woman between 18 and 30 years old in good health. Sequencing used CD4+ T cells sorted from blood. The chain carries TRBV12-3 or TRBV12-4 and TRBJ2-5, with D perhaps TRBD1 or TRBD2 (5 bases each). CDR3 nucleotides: TGTGCCAGCAGTTTATCAGGGACCATCCAAGAGACCCAGTACTTC. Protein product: CASSLSGTIQETQYF.